The 6 T cell receptor beta chains reported below all come from one sample, sequenced in a study of T cells in Graves' hyperthyroidism and ophthalmopathy. Authors of the study amplified TCR beta CDR3 regions from RNA transcripts. Using the HTBI primer set, a first-round RT-PCR was run on the TCR CDR3. TCRdb reanalysed the multiplex PCR reads using MiXCR and keeps one entry per CDR3 protein. The table includes 300,000 or so distinct CDR3 sequences, approximately 17% detected once. Source material: blood. These receptors originate from a man aged 25 to 40 with Graves' hyperthyroidism.

This clonotype was found a few times. The chain combines TRBV5-6 with TRBJ2-6; 8 nucleotides line up with TRBD1. The CDR3 totals 19 residues. V was clipped by 0 bases and J by 2 bases; unmatched bases: 10. In germline, CDR1 is SGHDT, CDR2 YYEEEE. The CDR3 is CASSLGGSGGAAGANVLTF. The CDR3 coding sequence is TGTGCCAGCAGCTTGGGAGGCTCAGGGGGCGCGGCTGGGGCCAACGTCCTGACTTTC. The entire variable domain, with the rest obtained from reference TRBV5-6 and TRBJ2-6, is as follows: DAGVTQSPTHLIKTRGQQVTLRCSPKSGHDTVSWYQQALGQGPQFIFQYYEEEERQRGNFPDRFSGHQFPNYSSELNVNALLLGDSALYLCASSLGGSGGAAGANVLTFGAGSRLTVL.

The chain links TRBV2 to TRBJ2-7, with TRBD1 matching 7 bases. V lost 6 bases, J lost 5 bases, and 7 bases stayed unmatched. This CDR3 is 13 amino acids long. The germline gives CDR1 SNHLY, CDR2 FYNNEI. CDR3 coding DNA: TGTGCCAGCAGAAGAGGGACAGTCCACGAGCAGTACTTC. Translating gives CASRRGTVHEQYF.

The chain carries TRBV30 and TRBJ1-4; TRBD1 might be the D (5 bases). CDR1 and CDR2 (germline): GTSNPN, SVGIG (reference sequence). Trimming pared 2 bases from V and 8 bases from J, leaving 12 bases between. The CDR3 length is 13 residues. The CDR3 nucleotides read TGTGCCTGGAGTCTTATGGGGGGAGAAAAACTGTTTTTT. It specifies CAWSLMGGEKLFF.

This clonotype occurred many times. V gene TRBV29-1 combines with J gene TRBJ2-1; D possibly corresponds to TRBD2 (6 bases). Germline V lookup: CDR1 SQVTM, CDR2 ANQGSEA. The CDR3 runs to 17 residues. V lost 6 bases and J 1 base, leaving 22 bases between the germline ends. Here the CDR3 reads CSVGSVALARSYNEQFF. The CDR3 DNA is TGCAGCGTGGGATCGGTGGCCCTAGCGCGGTCCTACAATGAGCAGTTCTTC.

This clonotype was recorded a few times. The chain is built from TRBV12-3 or TRBV12-4 and TRBJ2-2, with 9 bases matching TRBD1. J gave up 3 bases and V 2 bases, and 13 bases lay outside the gene matches. This CDR3 is built from 19 residues. This CDR3 reads CASSLRVWGDRDHTGELFF. DNA of the CDR3: TGTGCCAGCAGTTTAAGGGTATGGGGGGACAGGGACCACACCGGGGAGCTGTTTTTT.

The rearrangement joins TRBV4-1 to TRBJ2-7; no firm D call. The CDR3 is 13 amino acids. Germline values: CDR1 MGHRA, CDR2 YSYEKL. V gave up 2 bases and J gave up 4 bases, with 9 bases separating them. The DNA of the CDR3 is TGCGCCAGCAGCCAATACGCAGGATACGAGCAGTACTTC. It translates to CASSQYAGYEQYF.